The entry that follows covers one TCR beta chain sequence. The CDR3 extends over 15 amino acids. Germline loops: CDR1 LNHDA, CDR2 SQIVND (reference sequence). Library construction for TCR beta used iRepertoire HTBI primers and Arm-PCR of CDR3 regions. TCRdb recomputed calls from the multiplex PCR reads with MiXCR, one row per CDR3 protein. The table has roughly 420,000 distinct CDR3 sequences, about 15% seen once. The entry originates in a study of regulatory T cells in long-lasting Graves disease. This sample's time point: newly diagnosed GD, antithyroid drugs for less than 3 months. Construction of the TCR library relied on RNA isolated from PBMCs. The same data also went into a second study, on T cells in Graves' hyperthyroidism and ophthalmopathy.

The chain uses TRBV19 and TRBJ2-1; possibly TRBD2 for D (5 bases). The last part of the DNA fits TRBJ2-5 better; the J call may be wrong. The sequences come from peripheral blood mononuclear cells (PBMCs), collected at new diagnosis, from a patient treated with antithyroid drugs. This receptor was identified in a woman under 40 with Graves disease. The CDR3 DNA sequence: TGTGCCAGTAGTATAGACATATGGGAGCAAGAGACCCAGTACTTC. Protein product: CASSIDIWEQETQYF.